Listed below are T cell receptor beta chains from one sample, sequenced in a study of OX40 agonist ivuxolimab in advanced cancers. Sequencing was performed with immunoSEQ multiplex PCR; in TCRdb, only in-frame clones are kept and a portion is missing. The sample includes fewer than 55,000 clones, 81% of them seen just once. Sequencing was performed on CD4+ or CD8+ T cells sorted from blood, taken in a trial of the OX40 agonist ivuxolimab. These receptors originate from an adult with an advanced solid tumor such as melanoma, head and neck, liver or kidney cancer. The CDR3 runs from the conserved cysteine through the conserved F or W. The D gene is left open where the match is weak. Only some rows state a clone size, as once, few, many or a class for expanded clones.

size,V,J,D,CDR3,DNA
-,TRBV10-3,TRBJ2-1,TRBD1,CAISGQATYNEQFF,TGTGCCATCAGCGGACAGGCAACGTACAATGAGCAGTTCTTC
few,TRBV27,TRBJ2-1,TRBD1,CASAEARGLNEQFF,TGTGCCAGCGCGGAGGCAAGGGGGCTGAATGAGCAGTTCTTC
-,TRBV5-1,TRBJ2-7,-,CASSLATSTYEQYF,TGCGCCAGCAGCTTGGCCACGAGTACCTACGAGCAGTACTTC
few,TRBV19,TRBJ2-4,TRBD2,CASSPPFLAGGGRNIQYF,TGTGCCAGTAGCCCCCCTTTCCTAGCGGGGGGGGGAAGAAACATTCAGTACTTC
few,TRBV11-3,TRBJ2-5,-,CASSLMPVGETQYF,TGTGCCAGCAGCTTAATGCCCGTGGGGGAGACCCAGTACTTC
once,TRBV5-1,TRBJ2-3,-,CASSLAGGLFTDTQYF,TGCGCCAGCAGCTTGGCCGGGGGACTTTTTACAGATACGCAGTATTTT
-,TRBV9,TRBJ2-1,-,CASSVGNVGGDEQFF,TGTGCCAGCAGCGTAGGGAATGTGGGGGGCGATGAGCAGTTCTTC
-,TRBV2,TRBJ1-2,TRBD1,CASSEVGGGYGYTF,TGTGCCAGCAGTGAAGTAGGGGGCGGCTATGGCTACACCTTC
-,TRBV29-1,TRBJ2-7,TRBD1,CSGGPGGIHEQYF,TGCAGTGGGGGACCAGGGGGCATCCACGAGCAGTACTTC
-,TRBV11-2,TRBJ2-5,TRBD1,CASSLRTGGETQYF,TGTGCCAGCAGCTTAAGGACAGGGGGCGAGACCCAGTACTTC
-,TRBV28,TRBJ2-1,-,CASTGGGITVGEQFF,TGTGCCAGCACTGGGGGGGGCATAACTGTAGGTGAGCAGTTCTTC
-,TRBV7-8,TRBJ2-6,-,CASSINRATGANVLTF,TGTGCCAGCAGCATAAACAGGGCCACTGGGGCCAACGTCCTGACTTTC
-,TRBV14,TRBJ2-2,TRBD2,CASSQAAGVYTGELFF,TGTGCCAGCAGCCAAGCAGCGGGGGTTTACACCGGGGAGCTGTTTTTT
few,TRBV9,TRBJ2-3,-,CASSLGGGTDTQYF,TGTGCCAGCTCCCTCGGCGGGGGCACAGATACGCAGTATTTT
-,TRBV5-1,TRBJ2-1,-,CASSPGRRGLMDEQFF,TGCGCCAGCAGCCCCGGTCGGAGGGGGCTTATGGATGAGCAGTTCTTC
-,TRBV5-1,TRBJ1-2,TRBD1,CASSLAVQGLYGYTF,TGCGCCAGCAGCTTGGCGGTACAGGGGCTCTATGGCTACACCTTC
once,TRBV7-9,TRBJ2-7,-,CASSRGTGGSYEQYF,TGTGCCAGCAGTCGAGGGACTGGAGGCTCCTACGAGCAGTACTTC
-,TRBV28,TRBJ1-1,TRBD1,CASRPGQGVGTNTEAFF,TGTGCCAGCAGGCCTGGACAGGGGGTTGGGACGAACACTGAAGCTTTCTTT
-,TRBV19,TRBJ2-5,-,CASSIRGDGETQYF,TGTGCCAGTAGTATAAGAGGGGACGGGGAGACCCAGTACTTC
-,TRBV5-5,TRBJ2-3,TRBD1,CASSLGTGAGTDTQYF,TGTGCCAGCAGCTTGGGGACAGGGGCGGGCACAGATACGCAGTATTTT
-,TRBV27,TRBJ1-1,-,CASSLRDEYTEAFF,TGTGCCAGCAGTCTCAGGGATGAGTACACTGAAGCTTTCTTT
few,TRBV12-5,TRBJ1-2,TRBD1,CASGPSGTGGASGYTF,TGTGCTAGTGGCCCCTCAGGGACAGGGGGCGCGAGCGGCTACACCTTC
-,TRBV7-2,TRBJ1-2,TRBD1,CASSLGQGSGYTF,TGTGCCAGCAGCTTAGGACAGGGAAGTGGCTACACCTTC
medium-sized,TRBV5-1,TRBJ2-5,-,CASSLASQETQYF,TGCGCCAGCAGCCTCGCCAGCCAAGAGACCCAGTACTTC
-,TRBV19,TRBJ1-2,TRBD1,CASRIRPGQGAEGYTF,TGTGCCAGTAGGATACGTCCCGGACAGGGGGCGGAGGGCTACACCTTC
-,TRBV5-1,TRBJ2-5,TRBD2,CASSAGLGQETQYF,TGCGCCAGCAGCGCAGGACTAGGACAAGAGACCCAGTACTTC